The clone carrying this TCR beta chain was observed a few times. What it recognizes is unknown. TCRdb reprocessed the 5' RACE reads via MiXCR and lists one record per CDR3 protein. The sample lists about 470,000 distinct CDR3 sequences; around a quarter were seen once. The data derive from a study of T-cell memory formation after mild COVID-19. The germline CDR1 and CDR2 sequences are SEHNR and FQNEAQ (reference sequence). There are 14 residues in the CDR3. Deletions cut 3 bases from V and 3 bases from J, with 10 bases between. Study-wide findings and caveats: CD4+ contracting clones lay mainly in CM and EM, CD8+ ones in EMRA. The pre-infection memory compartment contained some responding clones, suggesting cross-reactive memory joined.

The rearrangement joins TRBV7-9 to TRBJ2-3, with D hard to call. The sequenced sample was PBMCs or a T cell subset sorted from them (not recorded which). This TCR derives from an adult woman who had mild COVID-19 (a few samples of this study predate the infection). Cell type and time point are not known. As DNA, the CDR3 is TGTGCCAGCAGCTTTCCCACGAGAACAGATACGCAGTATTTT. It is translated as CASSFPTRTDTQYF.